This entry lists 32 T cell receptor beta chains sequenced from one sample in a study of blood T cells in healthy people across ages. A sample-barcoded 5' primer and a J-beta primer mix were used in a second PCR of roughly 7 to 11 cycles. TCRdb processed the 5' RACE reads anew with MiXCR; each CDR3 protein has one entry. The table records 700,000 or so distinct CDR3 sequences, about 20% of them present only once. Material for sequencing was blood. All receptors derive from a man between 65 and 79 years old in good health.

V and J are TRBV20-1 and TRBJ1-5, with 7 positions matching TRBD1. The CDR3 contains 17 residues. Germline CDR1 reads DFQATT; CDR2 reads SNEGSKA (reference sequence). Trimming took 7 bases from V and 0 from J; bases not matched to a gene: 15. The CDR3 coding sequence is TGCAGTGTGAGCTTCCGGGACAGCAAGTATAGCAATCAGCCCCAGCATTTT. Residues: CSVSFRDSKYSNQPQHF.

The chain couples TRBV7-2 to TRBJ2-1; TRBD1 aligns across 7 bases. The V segment lost 6 bases and the J segment 3 bases; nucleotides outside the gene matches: 8. The CDR3 is 15 residues long. Germline V gene lookup returns CDR1 SGHTA and CDR2 FQGNSA. CDR3 DNA: TGTGCCAGCAGTGAGGGCCAGGGGGACTACAATGAGCAGTTCTTC. Translated: CASSEGQGDYNEQFF.

This clonotype has only a few counts. This chain links TRBV2 with TRBJ2-3, with 13 bases aligning to TRBD2. CDR1 and CDR2 (germline): SNHLY, FYNNEI. The junction had 8 bases not matched to a gene; V was cut back by 8 bases and J by 6 bases. The CDR3 totals 15 residues. This CDR3 is CASHRLAGGPDTQYF. Written as DNA, the CDR3 is TGTGCCAGCCATCGACTAGCGGGGGGCCCGGATACGCAGTATTTT.

The sample holds a few counts of this clonotype. CDR3 in DNA: TGTGCCAGCAGTTACTCGAATAGGGGGTCATCCTACGAGCAGTACTTC. Translation gives CASSYSNRGSSYEQYF. The chain joins TRBV6-6 to TRBJ2-7; D is perhaps TRBD1 (6 bases). The CDR3 spans 16 residues. Germline CDR1 MNHNY, CDR2 SVGAGI (reference sequence). Trimming removed 0 bases at V and 1 base at J, with 13 bases between.

The V gene is TRBV7-2, the J gene TRBJ2-3; D is uncertain. CDR1 and CDR2 (germline): SGHTA, FQGNSA. Trimming took off 2 bases at V and 4 bases at J, with 16 bases between the two ends. The length of the CDR3 is 16 residues. In nucleotides, the CDR3 is TGTGCCAGCAGCTTAAACAAGAAGGGAACACCAGATACGCAGTATTTT. Translated, it gives CASSLNKKGTPDTQYF.

The gene calls are TRBV6-1 and TRBJ2-2; D ambiguous. This CDR3 has 16 amino acids. Germline lookup yields CDR1 MNHNS and CDR2 SASEGT. V lost 6 bases and J 3 bases, leaving 17 bases between the germline ends. The CDR3 sequence: CASSRRVQRHTGELFF. In DNA, the CDR3 is TGTGCCAGCAGCCGCCGGGTTCAGAGGCACACCGGGGAGCTGTTTTTT.

V gene TRBV20-1 combines with J gene TRBJ2-5; 11 nucleotides align to TRBD2. The CDR3 runs to 15 residues. The V gene end was trimmed by 6 bases and the J gene end by 5 bases; junction bases not matched to a gene: 11. Germline values: CDR1 DFQATT, CDR2 SNEGSKA (reference sequence). CDR3 coding DNA: TGCAGTGCCCAAAGCCCTAGCGGGGGGTGGGAGACCCAGTACTTC. Its translation: CSAQSPSGGWETQYF.

This clonotype was seen more than once but under ten times. The chain combines TRBV6-6 with TRBJ1-5; D possibly corresponds to TRBD1 (6 bases). Trimming removed 5 bases at V and 5 bases at J, with 10 bases between. Germline V gives CDR1 MNHNY, CDR2 SVGAGI (reference sequence). This CDR3 comprises 13 residues. The CDR3 sequence is CASSRDKDQPQHF. CDR3 coding DNA: TGTGCCAGCAGTCGGGACAAGGATCAGCCCCAGCATTTT.

In DNA form, the CDR3 reads TGTGCCAGCTCACCTCGAACAGGATCGCGTAATGAAAAACTGTTTTTT. It specifies CASSPRTGSRNEKLFF. The V gene is TRBV18, the J gene TRBJ1-4; D perhaps matches TRBD1 (5 bases). Germline assignment: CDR1 KGHSH and CDR2 LQKENI. V lost 3 bases to trimming and J lost 4 bases, with 15 bases between them. There are 16 residues in the CDR3.

In regard to this clonotype: The junction does not match germline at one end; this may be a read error. This chain joins TRBV20-1 and TRBJ2-1, with 7 bases lining up with TRBD2. Germline CDR1 reads DFQATT; CDR2 reads SNEGSKA (reference sequence). The CDR3 sequence is 11 residues long. The CDR3 region is CSAGRVLADYF. CDR3 sequence (DNA): TGCAGTGCGGGGAGGGTCCTAGCGGACTACTTC.

This clonotype has just a few counts. The J gene is TRBJ2-3, the V gene TRBV29-1; D may be TRBD1 (6 bases). Trimming removed 7 bases from V and 0 bases from J, with 11 bases in between. The CDR3 consists of 13 residues. CDR1 and CDR2 (germline): SQVTM, ANQGSEA. CDR3 residues: CSERTASTDTQYF. The CDR3 nucleotides are TGCAGCGAAAGGACAGCTAGCACAGATACGCAGTATTTT.

The chain employs TRBV3-1 and TRBJ1-1; 8 nucleotides agree with TRBD1. CDR3 length equals 16 residues. With V trimmed by 1 base and J by 3 bases, 7 bases remained unmatched. CDR1 and CDR2 (germline): LGHDT, YNNKEL (reference sequence). Here the CDR3 reads CASSQGQGAGDTEAFF. DNA of the CDR3: TGTGCCAGCAGCCAAGGCCAGGGGGCCGGGGACACTGAAGCTTTCTTT.

The chain recombines TRBV6-2 or TRBV6-3 with TRBJ1-2; D is possibly TRBD1 (6 bases). V was pared by 7 bases and J by 4 bases, with 19 bases between. This CDR3 spans 15 amino acids. CDR1 MNHEY and CDR2 SVGEGT come from the germline V gene. The CDR3 protein is CASTSTGTPVYGYTF. DNA of the CDR3: TGTGCCAGCACGTCGACCGGGACACCCGTCTATGGCTACACCTTC.

The rearrangement uses TRBV4-2 and TRBJ2-1; 11 bases align to TRBD1. The closer fit of TRBJ2-7 to the DNA end suggests the J call may be wrong. This CDR3 spans 16 amino acids. CDR1 is LGHNA, CDR2 YNFKEQ, per germline. The CDR3 here is CASSPSGTGGSYEQYF. The CDR3 DNA sequence: TGTGCCAGCAGCCCTTCGGGGACAGGGGGCTCCTACGAGCAGTACTTC.

The chain combines TRBV20-1 with TRBJ2-3; 8 bases match TRBD1. This CDR3 has 16 residues. The germline gives CDR1 DFQATT, CDR2 SNEGSKA (reference sequence). The J segment lost 4 bases and the V segment lost 5 bases, leaving 14 bases of the junction unmatched. CDR3 in DNA: TGCAGTGCTCCCCCATCCGGACAGGGTTGGCCAGATACGCAGTATTTT. Amino acids: CSAPPSGQGWPDTQYF.

The CDR3 region is CASSLVGNYNEQFF. CDR3 in DNA: TGTGCCAGCAGTCTTGTAGGGAACTACAATGAGCAGTTCTTC. The chain is built from TRBV2 and TRBJ2-1; unclear D gene. CDR3 length equals 14 residues. V lost 5 bases and J 3 bases, leaving 11 bases between the germline ends. Germline V gene lookup returns CDR1 SNHLY and CDR2 FYNNEI.

This clonotype was seen only a few times. The rearrangement uses TRBV29-1 and TRBJ2-1, with D perhaps matching TRBD2 (6 bases). From germline, CDR1 is SQVTM and CDR2 ANQGSEA. The CDR3 length is 14 residues. Trimming stripped 4 bases from V and 8 bases from J, with 18 bases between. The CDR3 DNA is TGCAGCGTTGTTAGGAGGGCCGATCTCTATGAGCAGTTCTTC. It codes for CSVVRRADLYEQFF.

This clonotype has at least ten counts. The rearrangement links TRBV7-9 to TRBJ2-3; maybe TRBD1 (7 bases). Germline V gene lookup returns CDR1 SEHNR and CDR2 FQNEAQ (reference sequence). V gave up 5 bases and J gave up 1 base, with 25 bases separating them. This CDR3 has 19 residues. The CDR3 DNA reads TGTGCCAGCAGCCCCCGCCAGGGGGGATTTAGTCGTGGCACAGATACGCAGTATTTT. As protein: CASSPRQGGFSRGTDTQYF.

The J gene is TRBJ2-3, the V gene TRBV21-1; no check of the table's D call, TRBD1, against the DNA was made. TRBV21-1 is given as a pseudogene. This CDR3 contains 14 residues. The CDR3 sequence: CASPGRFSTDTQYF. In nucleotides, the CDR3 is TGTGCCAGCCCGGGACGTTTTAGTACAGATACGCAGTATTTT.

There are a few counts of this clonotype. The chain carries TRBV11-1 and TRBJ1-4; 9 bases match TRBD1. CDR1 is SGHAT, CDR2 FQDESV, per germline (reference sequence). V lost 4 bases to trimming and J lost 12 bases; unmatched junction nucleotides: 15. The CDR3 runs 16 residues. The CDR3: CASSSSYGTGSRELFF. For the CDR3, the DNA is TGTGCCAGCAGCTCTTCATACGGGACAGGGTCTCGAGAACTGTTTTTT.

The rearrangement uses TRBV7-9 and TRBJ2-3; D remains ambiguous. Germline values: CDR1 SEHNR, CDR2 FQNEAQ (reference sequence). CDR3 length: 16 amino acids. Trimming shortened V by 5 bases and J by 2 bases, and 17 bases separated the two germline ends. The CDR3 spells CASSIVESSNTDTQYF. For the CDR3, the DNA is TGTGCCAGCAGCATAGTAGAATCCAGCAACACAGATACGCAGTATTTT.

This clonotype was seen only a few times. The V and J genes are TRBV20-1 and TRBJ1-1; possibly TRBD1 for D (6 bases). The CDR3 consists of 15 residues. CDR1 is DFQATT, CDR2 SNEGSKA, per germline (reference sequence). V lost 5 bases and J 1 base, leaving 17 bases between the germline ends. DNA of the CDR3: TGCAGTGCTGGGGGGCAGGGAAGGGGGAACACTGAAGCTTTCTTT. It translates to CSAGGQGRGNTEAFF.

The chain carries TRBV4-1 and TRBJ2-3; no clear D gene. This CDR3 contains 14 residues. The V gene's germline CDR1 is MGHRA and CDR2 YSYEKL. The V and J ends lost 0 bases and 2 bases respectively, with 6 bases between them. In DNA form, the CDR3 reads TGCGCCAGCAGCCAAGAGCGGTTCACAGATACGCAGTATTTT. It encodes CASSQERFTDTQYF.

This clonotype was found a few times. The rearrangement links TRBV24-1 to TRBJ2-3, with D unclear. Germline V gene sequence: CDR1 KGHDR, CDR2 SFDVKD. This CDR3 has 15 amino acids. Trimming removed 3 bases from V and 2 bases from J, with 11 bases in between. The CDR3 spells CATSDRSLYTDTQYF. The DNA of the CDR3 is TGTGCCACCAGTGATAGGTCACTATACACAGATACGCAGTATTTT.

This clonotype has more than one count but fewer than ten. The chain recombines TRBV14 with TRBJ2-4; D gene ambiguous. Trimming pared 1 base from V and 3 bases from J, leaving 10 bases between. The germline gives CDR1 SGHDN, CDR2 FVKESK. CDR3 length: 15 residues. The CDR3 DNA reads as TGTGCCAGCAGCCAAGTTGCCCACGGCAAAAACATTCAGTACTTC. Its protein product is CASSQVAHGKNIQYF.

The table lists this clonotype with a few counts. The chain employs TRBV12-3 or TRBV12-4 and TRBJ1-5; TRBD1 matches at 12 bases. Trimming took 2 bases from V and 5 from J; bases not matched to a gene: 7. This CDR3 contains 17 residues. This chain's CDR3 is CASSLSVGQGAHQPQHF. The CDR3 nucleotides read TGTGCCAGCAGTTTATCAGTGGGACAGGGGGCACATCAGCCCCAGCATTTT.

The chain employs TRBV20-1 and TRBJ1-1; D is possibly TRBD1 (5 bases). Trimming removed 6 bases at V and 10 bases at J, with 18 bases between. Germline V lookup: CDR1 DFQATT, CDR2 SNEGSKA (reference sequence). This CDR3 has 12 amino acids. CDR3 sequence reads: CSADVRGVRAFF. Here the CDR3 DNA reads TGCAGTGCCGACGTGCGGGGGGTGAGAGCTTTCTTT.

This CDR3 is CASSLSAGDNEKLFF. The CDR3 DNA follows: TGTGCCAGCAGCTTGTCGGCAGGGGACAATGAAAAACTGTTTTTT. The J gene is TRBJ1-4, the V gene TRBV7-2; a possible D gene is TRBD1 (6 bases). The CDR3 sequence is 15 residues long. CDR1 is SGHTA, CDR2 FQGNSA, per germline. The V end lost 3 bases, the J end lost 5 bases, and 13 bases lay between the germline ends.

Regarding this clonotype: Because it lacks the conserved phenylalanine or tryptophan at the end, this CDR3 is likely a read error. The chain is built from TRBV5-5 and TRBJ2-5; no reliable D call. CDR3 length: 12 residues. In germline, CDR1 is SGHKS, CDR2 YYEKEE (reference sequence). The V end was cut by 3 bases, the J end by 11 bases, with 14 bases between. The CDR3 nucleotides are TGTGCCAGCAGCTCTGAGTTGTACGGGCAGTACGTC. It yields the protein CASSSELYGQYV.

This clonotype was observed a handful of times. The CDR3 loop reads CASSYLRSGYNEQFF. In nucleotides, the CDR3 is TGTGCCAGCAGTTATCTACGAAGCGGGTACAATGAGCAGTTCTTC. This chain links TRBV6-5 with TRBJ2-7, with D possibly matching TRBD2 (6 bases). The end of the DNA is better explained by TRBJ2-1, so the J call may be wrong. There are 15 residues in the CDR3. Per germline, CDR1 MNHEY and CDR2 SVGAGI.

Only a few counts were recorded for this clonotype. The gene calls are TRBV6-1 and TRBJ2-4; D tentatively reads TRBD1 or TRBD2 (6 bases each). The CDR3 loop spans 14 amino acids. Germline assignment: CDR1 MNHNS and CDR2 SASEGT. V dropped 2 bases and J dropped 7 bases, with 12 bases sitting between them. The CDR3 spells CASSERGVRNIQYF. CDR3 DNA: TGTGCCAGCAGTGAAAGGGGGGTGAGGAACATTCAGTACTTC.

The rearrangement uses TRBV7-8 and TRBJ2-3, with 9 bases matching TRBD1. CDR1 SGHVS and CDR2 FQNEAQ come from the germline V gene. The length of the CDR3 is 15 residues. V was clipped by 5 bases and J by 4 bases; unmatched bases: 7. In DNA, the CDR3 is TGTGCCAGCAGCGCCAGGGGACAGGGAGCAGATACGCAGTATTTT. This sequence encodes CASSARGQGADTQYF.